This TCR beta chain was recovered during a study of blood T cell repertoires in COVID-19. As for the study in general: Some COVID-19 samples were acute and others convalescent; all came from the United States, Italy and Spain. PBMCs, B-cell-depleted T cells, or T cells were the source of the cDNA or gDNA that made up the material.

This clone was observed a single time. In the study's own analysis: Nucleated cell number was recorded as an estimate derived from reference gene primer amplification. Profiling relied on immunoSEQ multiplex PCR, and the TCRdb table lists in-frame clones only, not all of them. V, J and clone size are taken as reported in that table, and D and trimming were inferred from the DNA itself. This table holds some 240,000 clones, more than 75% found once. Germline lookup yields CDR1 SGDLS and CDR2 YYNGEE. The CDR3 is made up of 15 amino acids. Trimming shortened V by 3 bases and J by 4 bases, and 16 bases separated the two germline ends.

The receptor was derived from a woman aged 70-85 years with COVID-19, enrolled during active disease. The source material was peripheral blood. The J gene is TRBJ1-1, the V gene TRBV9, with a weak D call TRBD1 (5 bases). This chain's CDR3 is CASSDARGKGTEAFF. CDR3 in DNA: TGTGCCAGCAGCGATGCGCGGGGGAAGGGCACTGAAGCTTTCTTT.